This T cell receptor (beta chain) was documented in a study of CXCR4 blockade with PD-1 therapy in pancreatic cancer (dated by TCRdb to between 2017 and 2020). At the level of the whole study: The study analyzed resected pancreatic ductal adenocarcinoma using both multiplex immunohistochemistry and TCRbeta immunosequencing, alongside ex vivo slice culture that tested PD-1 and CXCR4 blockade. To look at intratumoral heterogeneity, the researchers TCR-sequenced two geographically distinct regions from each of several tumors.

The study at large found these results: Clonal expansion was observed in tumors, with a mean productive clonality of about 0.15 compared with roughly 0.047 in healthy blood, but no correlation between clonality and survival was found. Because only TCRbeta chains were sequenced, true antigen-specificity overlap of convergent dominant clones was left unconfirmed pending paired alpha-beta single-cell sequencing. Amino acid clone frequency correlated strongly with the number of distinct nucleotide rearrangements encoding it, suggesting convergent selection by common tumor antigens.

TCRbeta CDR3 regions were immunosequenced from extracted DNA using the immunoSEQ Assay at Adaptive Biotechnologies. In the original analysis: To measure the absolute abundance of each unique TCRbeta CDR3, the sequences were collapsed and filtered. Clonality was defined as 1 minus Pielou's evenness, computed on productive in-frame rearrangements only. Regional overlap was evaluated by tracking the top 100 nucleotide rearrangements across paired samples, and paired versus unrelated samples were compared using the Morisita index. The immunoSEQ Rearrangement Details tool was used to assess whether nucleotide rearrangements converged onto identical amino acid sequences. The clones in this table, taken by TCRdb from immuneACCESS, are in-frame only. Not every clone is retained; where verified, under half of the shortfall comes from an unresolved V gene, and the cause of the rest is unknown. The V and J calls and clone size were taken over from that table, and D and trimming were inferred from the DNA. This sample is represented by over 15,000 clones; over 60% of them were singletons. Approximately 6% of the sample is taken by the ten largest.

The archived tumor blocks were obtained from patients to whom no neoadjuvant therapy had been administered before resection. In the preserved-tissue arm of the study, approximately 30 surgical resection samples from approximately 26 previously untreated pancreatic ductal adenocarcinoma patients were used. For the resection arm, ten 5-micron curls of FFPE tumor adjacent to the multiplex immunohistochemistry slide were used for DNA extraction. For this clone: Its specific antigen is unknown. No much larger clone is present one base from it, and per-base qualities are unavailable.

The sample was tumor tissue. The receptor was isolated from a human donor with pancreatic ductal adenocarcinoma.

The nucleotide sequence is TGTGCCAGCAGTTCCTTTGGCCTTCTCTATGGCTACACCTTC. Its coded protein is CASSSFGLLYGYTF. The sequence links TRBV28 to TRBJ1-2, with no confidently assigned D gene. Counted from cysteine to phenylalanine, this CDR3 has 14 amino acids. Of the read, only the CDR3 DNA is kept; its 42 bases are in frame from base 1. The germline ends are 13 bases apart after V is trimmed by 4 bases and J by 4 bases. From the germline V gene, CDR1 is MDHEN and CDR2 is SYDVKM.